This T cell receptor beta chain comes out of a study of EBV T-cell therapy then PD-1 blockade in nasopharyngeal carcinoma. Regarding this clone: As yet, its antigen is unknown.

Time point in this sample: 266 days after commencement of treatment, after nivolumab therapy. As to treatment: AdE1-LMPpoly-expanded autologous EBV-specific T-cell therapy followed by anti-PD-1 nivolumab. CDR3 length: 15 amino acids. The germline CDR1 and CDR2 sequences are MDHEN and SYDVKM. V lost 6 bases, J lost 4 bases, and 18 bases lay in between. Repertoires were generated with immunoSEQ multiplex PCR, while TCRdb's copy carries only in-frame clones and drops some. The table has 20,000 to 25,000 clones, around 80% seen once. V gene TRBV28 combines with J gene TRBJ1-1; unclear D gene. Specimen: CD8+ T cells from blood, collected at approximately day 260 from a patient whose treatment included autologous EBV-specific T cells and nivolumab. The sequence was collected from a man in his forties or fifties with nasopharyngeal carcinoma. DNA for the CDR3: TGTGCCAGCAGGCCACTGACCGGGCTGGGCACTGAAGCTTTCTTT. This sequence encodes CASRPLTGLGTEAFF.